Listed below are T cell receptor beta chains from one sample, sequenced in a study of blood T cell repertoires in COVID-19. Clones were sequenced by immunoSEQ multiplex PCR, and TCRdb holds only the in-frame ones, with some missing. The data contain a few hundred thousand clones, approximately 88% of them seen just once; the ten biggest clones take up roughly 13%. The source material was peripheral blood. The receptors were gathered from a woman aged 45-65 years with COVID-19, enrolled during active disease. CDR3s include the opening cysteine and the closing phenylalanine or tryptophan. Clone sizes are given selectively: once, few, many, or a class where the clone is expanded.

abundance | v_gene | len | CDR3aa
. | TRBV24-1 | 16 | CATSAFSGGLYNEQFF
. | TRBV4-1 | 14 | CASSLQDRGIEAFF
. | TRBV19 | 16 | CASSTTGVGMNTEAFF
. | TRBV20-1 | 11 | CSARVVETQYF
. | TRBV7-2 | 12 | CASSSYTGELFF
once | TRBV6-6 | 15 | CASTKEDQSSYEQYF
. | TRBV25-1 | 12 | CASSETPGEQYF
. | TRBV5-1 | 12 | CASSEENTEAFF
. | TRBV3-1/TRBV3-2 | 15 | CASSQDDRDPNTIYF
. | TRBV27 | 15 | CASSPRPATNEKLFF
. | TRBV12-3/TRBV12-4 | 13 | CASTLGSYYGYTF
. | TRBV5-4 | 16 | CASSLRAGAGNTEAFF
. | TRBV9 | 18 | CASSVAYNALPLLSEQYF
. | TRBV5-6 | 16 | CASSSDLYRGSGEQFF
. | TRBV19 | 16 | CASSLIGAGVYNEQFF
. | TRBV5-1 | 16 | CASSLGLTGGAETQYF
few | TRBV11-2 | 14 | CASSAGVTNTEAFF
. | TRBV19 | 12 | CASSIPRETQYF
. | TRBV7-3 | 14 | CASSQGQGNYGYTF
. | TRBV28 | 14 | CASSLDRAGQPQHF
. | TRBV24-1 | 16 | CATSDGGTGVTGELFF
. | TRBV28 | 18 | CASSFRSGGSIIGTEAFF
. | TRBV7-9 | 15 | CASSFPGTVDYGYTF
. | TRBV6-5 | 14 | CASSPLAGADTQYF
few | TRBV19 | 14 | CASSILALNTEAFF
. | TRBV3-1/TRBV3-2 | 11 | CASSHQGGSFF
. | TRBV4-2 | 17 | CASSQRRPGTMNTEAFF
. | TRBV10-3 | 13 | CAISEFIQGGQFF
. | TRBV30 | 13 | CAWSRGFNEKLFF
few | TRBV29-1 | 15 | CSVKTGRDRRYEQYF
. | TRBV5-1 | 17 | CASSFKTSGGAADTQYF
. | TRBV19 | 15 | CASWDRGRVNTEAFF
. | TRBV11-2 | 12 | CASSRSTDTQYF
. | TRBV5-1 | 15 | CASSWDRGAGNTIYF
. | TRBV11-3 | 17 | CASSSGQPPETNEKLFF
. | TRBV5-1 | 13 | CASSLGGGGEQFF
. | TRBV7-2 | 16 | CASSLQNGQEGYGYTF
. | TRBV25-1 | 16 | CASSEYGRGTAAEQYF
. | TRBV7-3 | 15 | CASSFSGGPSDTQYF